A selection of T cell receptor beta chains follows, all from one sample in a study of blood T cell repertoires in COVID-19. Measured with immunoSEQ multiplex PCR; TCRdb has only the in-frame clones, and not every one. The repertoire has around 80,000 clones, about 85% of them found once; the top ten carry around 13%. Sample: peripheral blood. These receptors were collected from a man aged 45-65 years with COVID-19, enrolled during active disease. The CDR3 runs from the conserved cysteine through the conserved F or W. The order of the fields is V gene, D gene, J gene, CDR3 protein. A D gene is named only where the DNA matches it firmly.

>TRBV7-2|TRBD1|TRBJ2-7
CASSRTGTASYEQYF
>TRBV13|TRBD1|TRBJ1-1
CASSTGGANTEAFF
>TRBV5-1|-|TRBJ2-7
CASSLELRALKEQYF
>TRBV10-1|TRBD2|TRBJ2-3
CASSSGSGNTQYF
>TRBV4-1|TRBD2|TRBJ2-2
CASSPYVAGGDGELFF
>TRBV10-2|-|TRBJ1-1
CASKGGAGDFTEAFF
>TRBV27|TRBD1|TRBJ1-5
CASGHTRQGGNQPQHF
>TRBV5-1|TRBD2|TRBJ2-1
CASSPLAGGPNEQFF
>TRBV7-8|TRBD2|TRBJ2-6
CASSFGLAGVRSGANVLTF
>TRBV19|-|TRBJ1-5
CASSLDSDQPQHF
>TRBV11-2|-|TRBJ2-7
CASKPRPAAGLGEQYF
>TRBV11-2|TRBD1|TRBJ2-1
CASRVTTGETYFYNEQFF
>TRBV11-1|-|TRBJ2-1
CASSSRQIDSYNEQFF
>TRBV4-1|TRBD2|TRBJ2-3
CASRPLGTRPDTQYF
>TRBV6-5|TRBD1|TRBJ2-2
CASSSERTGGTGELFF
>TRBV5-1|TRBD2|TRBJ2-7
CASSSSTTSSTYEQYF
>TRBV7-2|-|TRBJ2-7
CASTPDSSYEQYF
>TRBV7-2|-|TRBJ1-4
CASSLVPSTGLENEKLFF
>TRBV24-1|-|TRBJ2-5
CASQRGSQETQYF
>TRBV24-1|-|TRBJ2-1
CATSDLTPGKGYNEQFF
>TRBV4-3|TRBD2|TRBJ2-3
CASSQVLAGGPDTQYF
>TRBV27|TRBD2|TRBJ2-5
CASRRTSGSSRETQYF
>TRBV28|-|TRBJ2-5
CASNRVGEETQYF
>TRBV12-3/TRBV12-4|TRBD2|TRBJ2-1
CASTIQSGRKQFF
>TRBV11-2|TRBD1|TRBJ1-1
CASSLDRGTGNTEAFF
>TRBV9|TRBD2|TRBJ2-3
CASSPGIAGSTDTQYF
>TRBV5-1|-|TRBJ2-6
CASSLWSGDTLTGANVLTF
>TRBV29-1|TRBD2|TRBJ2-7
CSVEGPSGSYEQYF
>TRBV7-9|TRBD1|TRBJ2-7
CASNAKDRVVEEQYF
>TRBV11-3|-|TRBJ2-2
CASSLSGSTGELFF
>TRBV6-5|TRBD1|TRBJ2-5
CASSRDSQETQYF
>TRBV5-1|TRBD1|TRBJ1-6
CASSYNVGQVNSPLHF
>TRBV5-1|TRBD1|TRBJ1-2
CASSSGGHGYTF
>TRBV10-2|-|TRBJ2-7
CASSDLEQYF
>TRBV27|-|TRBJ2-7
CASSRQAGSYEQYF
>TRBV11-2|TRBD2|TRBJ2-1
CASSSLAGGPHNEQFF
>TRBV6-1|-|TRBJ1-5
CASSEARGYQPQHF
>TRBV5-1|TRBD1|TRBJ2-7
CASSVSQDRAHEQYF
>TRBV30|TRBD1|TRBJ2-7
CAWSVRGPGPYEQYF
>TRBV11-2|TRBD1|TRBJ1-6
CASSFSGQGQKSPLHF